One and the same sample provided the 10 T cell receptor beta chains below, sequenced in a study of PD-L1 blockade in urothelial cancer. Some clones are missing from TCRdb's copy, which holds only in-frame ones; the method was immunoSEQ multiplex PCR. The profile shows tens of thousands of clones, 84% of them singletons. Time point given: pretreatment peripheral blood. The sample consisted of PBMCs, taken around atezolizumab (anti-PD-L1) treatment. Receptor source: a woman aged 70 to 79 with urothelial cancer.

This chain connects TRBV7-6 to TRBJ2-3, with a weak D call TRBD2 (6 bases). The V gene's germline CDR1 is SGHVS and CDR2 FNYEAQ. V gave up 2 bases and J gave up 0 bases, with 18 bases separating them. The CDR3 spans 18 residues. The CDR3 is CASSLNPTGGKSTDTQYF. CDR3 coding DNA: TGTGCCAGCAGCTTAAACCCTACTGGCGGGAAGAGCACAGATACGCAGTATTTT.

This sequence joins TRBV2 and TRBJ1-5, with D maybe TRBD1 (6 bases). Germline V lookup: CDR1 SNHLY, CDR2 FYNNEI. The CDR3 totals 14 residues. V lost 6 bases and J 6 bases, leaving 15 bases between the germline ends. CDR3 DNA sequence: TGTGCCAGCAGCCCCGGGACACGCAGTCAGCCCCAGCATTTT. Translating gives CASSPGTRSQPQHF.

The chain is built from TRBV30 and TRBJ2-7; TRBD1 agrees at 9 bases. J was trimmed by 12 bases and V by 1 base; bases with no gene match: 10. This CDR3 is built from 13 residues. The germline V gene encodes CDR1 GTSNPN and CDR2 SVGIG (reference sequence). The CDR3: CAWSAGQGLSRYF. In nucleotides, the CDR3 is TGTGCCTGGAGTGCCGGACAGGGGCTGAGTCGGTACTTC.

V is TRBV18 and J is TRBJ1-1; 8 positions match TRBD1. V was pared by 4 bases and J by 7 bases, with 5 bases of the junction left unmatched. Germline-derived CDR1 and CDR2 are KGHSH and LQKENI. The CDR3 covers 13 residues. CDR3 sequence (DNA): TGTGCCAGCTCACAAGGACAGGGCGTTGAAGCTTTCTTT. Translating it yields CASSQGQGVEAFF.

The gene calls are TRBV4-1 and TRBJ1-6, with TRBD1 matching 8 bases. The CDR3 contains 16 residues. Losses at the gene ends were 0 bases for V and 6 bases for J; bases not matched to a gene: 4. Germline loops: CDR1 MGHRA, CDR2 YSYEKL. The CDR3 DNA sequence: TGCGCCAGCAGCCAAGAACCAACAGGGGGTAATTCACCCCTCCACTTT. Encoded protein: CASSQEPTGGNSPLHF.

The chain is built from TRBV30 and TRBJ2-3; 12 positions agree with TRBD1. Germline loops: CDR1 GTSNPN, CDR2 SVGIG (reference sequence). This CDR3 is 15 amino acids long. Trimming took 4 bases from V and 4 from J; bases not matched to a gene: 6. CDR3 sequence reads: CAWKGQGANSDTQYF. The CDR3 DNA is TGTGCCTGGAAGGGACAGGGGGCGAATTCAGATACGCAGTATTTT.

This clone was found once. This chain connects TRBV19 to TRBJ1-2; 10 bases align to TRBD1. The CDR3 runs 17 residues. V was pared by 4 bases and J by 4 bases, with 12 bases of the junction left unmatched. The V gene's germline CDR1 is LNHDA and CDR2 SQIVND (reference sequence). In nucleotides, the CDR3 is TGTGCCAGTAGTACTTACTCCGGGACAGGGGAATTCTATGGCTACACCTTC. This encodes CASSTYSGTGEFYGYTF.

This clone was counted a single time. The CDR3 DNA reads as TGTGCCAGCTCAACCAACAGGGGTTCGGGGTCACCCCTCCACTTT. This encodes CASSTNRGSGSPLHF. The chain joins TRBV18 to TRBJ1-6, with 7 bases identical to TRBD1. The ends lost 5 bases at V and 10 bases at J; junction bases unmatched: 11. The CDR3 is 15 amino acids. Per the germline V gene, CDR1 is KGHSH and CDR2 is LQKENI. Combining the CDR3 with reference TRBV18 and TRBJ1-6 gives the whole variable domain NAGVMQNPRHLVRRRGQEARLRCSPMKGHSHVYWYRQLPEEGLKFMVYLQKENIIDESGMPKERFSAEFPKEGPSILRIQQVVRGDSAAYFCASSTNRGSGSPLHFGNGTRLTVT.

The chain couples TRBV11-2 to TRBJ1-1; D not certain. The germline V gene has CDR1 SGHAT and CDR2 FQNNGV. V lost 2 bases and J lost 1, with 5 bases in between. There are 13 residues in the CDR3. As DNA, the CDR3 is TGTGCCAGCAGCTTATGGAGGAACACTGAAGCTTTCTTT. As protein: CASSLWRNTEAFF. Complete variable domain (other parts from reference TRBV11-2 and TRBJ1-1): EAGVAQSPRYKIIEKRQSVAFWCNPISGHATLYWYQQILGQGPKLLIQFQNNGVVDDSQLPKDRFSAERLKGVDSTLKIQPAKLEDSAVYLCASSLWRNTEAFFGQGTRLTVV.

V gene TRBV4-1 combines with J gene TRBJ1-4; TRBD1 matches 7 bases. The CDR3 has 16 residues. CDR1 and CDR2 from the germline V gene are MGHRA and YSYEKL. Trimming at V came to 3 bases and at J to 5 bases, leaving 9 bases not matched to a gene. The CDR3 bases are TGCGCCAGCAGCCAGGCTCCGGGACAGCTAAATGAAAAACTGTTTTTT. Translation: CASSQAPGQLNEKLFF.